This TCR beta chain comes out of a study of technical replicates of blood from several donors. Assay: immunoSEQ multiplex PCR; the TCRdb copy retains only in-frame clones and omits some. The repertoire has over 85,000 clones, about 94% of them found once; the top ten carry about 0.35%. Germline V gives CDR1 SGDLS, CDR2 YYNGEE. The V end lost 3 bases, the J end lost 0 bases, and 16 bases lay between the germline ends. CDR3 size: 16 residues. This clone was detected only once. This rearrangement joins TRBV9 to TRBJ2-7, with D uncertain. Sample: T cells isolated from PBMCs. This receptor was identified in a human donor in good health. The CDR3 coding sequence is TGTGCCAGCAGCGCACATCAGGATCGTCCCTCCTACGAGCAGTACTTC. It is translated as CASSAHQDRPSYEQYF.